This entry concerns a single TCR beta chain. Sequenced by immunoSEQ multiplex PCR; TCRdb stores in-frame clones only, minus some. The sample has over 150,000 clones, about nine tenths seen once. CDR3 size: 12 residues. V lost 0 bases, J lost 6 bases, and 4 bases lay in between. Germline V gives CDR1 SGHTA, CDR2 FQGTGA. The data stem from a study of cytomegalovirus exposure and HLA in healthy donors. The receptor was isolated from a woman under 30 in good health and CMV-seropositive. Sequenced sample: PBMCs. V usage is TRBV7-3 and J usage is TRBJ2-3; the D is unclear. CDR3 coding DNA: TGTGCCAGCAGCTTAACTGGCGATACGCAGTATTTT. This sequence encodes CASSLTGDTQYF.